The clone carrying this TCR beta chain was counted many times. A unique molecular identifier was carried by every single TCR cDNA molecule. TCRdb used MiXCR to reprocess the 5' RACE reads, holding one entry per CDR3 protein. Of about 10,000 distinct CDR3 sequences listed, roughly 6% are singletons. The record originates from a study of spatial heterogeneity in lung cancer. The germline V and J ends were trimmed by 5 bases and 1 base, with 11 bases remaining between them. The germline CDR1 and CDR2 sequences are SEHNR and FQNEAQ (reference sequence). CDR3 length equals 14 residues. Time point meaning: sample taken at primary tumor resection.

This TCR derives from a male donor with early-stage non-small cell lung cancer. The sample here was normal lung tissue next to the tumor, taken at surgery. V is TRBV7-9 and J is TRBJ1-1; D is uncertain. The CDR3 loop reads CASSLITANTEAFF. Written as DNA, the CDR3 is TGTGCCAGCAGCCTTATCACAGCGAACACTGAAGCTTTCTTT. Variable domain in full (rest from reference TRBV7-9 and TRBJ1-1): DTGVSQNPRHKITKRGQNVTFRCDPISEHNRLYWYRQTLGQGPEFLTYFQNEAQLEKSRLLSDRFSAERPKGSFSTLEIQRTEQGDSAMYLCASSLITANTEAFFGQGTRLTVV.